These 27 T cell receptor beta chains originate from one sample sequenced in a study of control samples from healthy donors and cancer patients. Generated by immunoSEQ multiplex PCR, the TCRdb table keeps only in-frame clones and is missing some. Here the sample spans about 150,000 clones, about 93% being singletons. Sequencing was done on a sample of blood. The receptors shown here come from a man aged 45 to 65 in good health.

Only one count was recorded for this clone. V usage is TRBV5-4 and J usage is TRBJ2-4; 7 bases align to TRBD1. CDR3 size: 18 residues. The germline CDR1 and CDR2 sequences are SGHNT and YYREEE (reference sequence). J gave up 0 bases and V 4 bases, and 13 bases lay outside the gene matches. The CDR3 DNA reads TGTGCCAGCAGCCCCCTCAGGGGGTCCAATCTAGCCAAAAACATTCAGTACTTC. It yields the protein CASSPLRGSNLAKNIQYF.

In nucleotides, the CDR3 is TGTGCCAGCAGCCAAGGACTAGCGCCTAGCACAGATACGCAGTATTTT. The encoded protein is CASSQGLAPSTDTQYF. This chain connects TRBV7-6 to TRBJ2-3; TRBD2 matches 9 bases. This CDR3 has 16 residues. CDR1 and CDR2 (germline): SGHVS, FNYEAQ. Germline trimming cut 5 bases from V and 0 bases from J; bases unmatched to any gene: 6.

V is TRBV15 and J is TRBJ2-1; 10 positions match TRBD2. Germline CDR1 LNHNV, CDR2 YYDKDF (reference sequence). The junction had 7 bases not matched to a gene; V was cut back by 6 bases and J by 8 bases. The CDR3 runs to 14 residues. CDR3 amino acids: CATRSSGSTHEQFF. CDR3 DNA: TGTGCCACCAGGTCTAGCGGGAGTACCCATGAGCAGTTCTTC.

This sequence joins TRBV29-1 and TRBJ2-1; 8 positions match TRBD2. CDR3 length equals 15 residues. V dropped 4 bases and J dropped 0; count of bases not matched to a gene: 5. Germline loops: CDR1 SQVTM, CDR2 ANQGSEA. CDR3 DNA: TGCAGCGTTGGACGCGGGAGGAGCTCCTACAATGAGCAGTTCTTC. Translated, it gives CSVGRGRSSYNEQFF.

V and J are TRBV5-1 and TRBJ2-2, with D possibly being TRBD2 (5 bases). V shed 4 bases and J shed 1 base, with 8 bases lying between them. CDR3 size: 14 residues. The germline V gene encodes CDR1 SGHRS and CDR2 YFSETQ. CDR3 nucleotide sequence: TGCGCCAGCAGCGTAAGCGGGAACACCGGGGAGCTGTTTTTT. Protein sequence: CASSVSGNTGELFF.

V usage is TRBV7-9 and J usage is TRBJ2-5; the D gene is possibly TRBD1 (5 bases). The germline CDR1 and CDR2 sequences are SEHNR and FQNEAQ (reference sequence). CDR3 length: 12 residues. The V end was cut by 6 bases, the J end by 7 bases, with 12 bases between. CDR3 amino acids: CASSPGPGTQYF. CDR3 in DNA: TGTGCCAGCAGTCCAGGGCCAGGGACCCAGTACTTC.

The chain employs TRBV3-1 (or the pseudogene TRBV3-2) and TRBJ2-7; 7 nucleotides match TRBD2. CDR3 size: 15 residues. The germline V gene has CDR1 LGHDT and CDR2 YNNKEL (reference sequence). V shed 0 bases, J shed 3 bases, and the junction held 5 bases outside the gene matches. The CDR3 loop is CASSQDVASGYEQYF. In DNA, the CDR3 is TGTGCCAGCAGCCAAGATGTGGCTAGCGGCTACGAGCAGTACTTC.

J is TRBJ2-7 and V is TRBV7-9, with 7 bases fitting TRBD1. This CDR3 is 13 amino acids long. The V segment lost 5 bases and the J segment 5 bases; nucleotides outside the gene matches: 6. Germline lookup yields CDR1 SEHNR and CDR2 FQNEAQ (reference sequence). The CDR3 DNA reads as TGTGCCAGCAGCACCGGGACAGTTAACGAGCAGTACTTC. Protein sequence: CASSTGTVNEQYF.

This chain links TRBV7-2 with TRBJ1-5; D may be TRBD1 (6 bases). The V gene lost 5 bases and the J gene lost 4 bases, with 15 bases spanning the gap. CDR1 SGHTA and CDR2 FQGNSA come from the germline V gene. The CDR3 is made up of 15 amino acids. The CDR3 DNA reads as TGTGCCAGCAGCATACCGGGACAAGGGAATCAGCCCCAGCATTTT. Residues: CASSIPGQGNQPQHF.

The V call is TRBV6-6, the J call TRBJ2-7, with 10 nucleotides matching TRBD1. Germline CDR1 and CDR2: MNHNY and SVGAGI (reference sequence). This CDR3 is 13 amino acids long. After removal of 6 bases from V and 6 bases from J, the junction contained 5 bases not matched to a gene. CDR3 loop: CASSQTGGSEQYF. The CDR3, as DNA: TGTGCCAGCAGCCAGACAGGGGGCAGCGAGCAGTACTTC.

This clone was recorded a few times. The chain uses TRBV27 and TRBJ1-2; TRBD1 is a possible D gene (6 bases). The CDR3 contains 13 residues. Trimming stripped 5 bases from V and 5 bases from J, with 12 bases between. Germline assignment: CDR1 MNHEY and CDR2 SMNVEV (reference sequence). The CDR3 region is CASSPGAGYGYTF. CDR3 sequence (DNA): TGTGCCAGCAGTCCAGGGGCGGGATATGGCTACACCTTC.

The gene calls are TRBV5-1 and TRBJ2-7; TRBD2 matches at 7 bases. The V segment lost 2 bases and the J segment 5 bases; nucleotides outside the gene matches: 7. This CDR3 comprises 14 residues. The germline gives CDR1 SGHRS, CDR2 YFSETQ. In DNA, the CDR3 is TGCGCCAGCAGCTTTGGCGGGGGTACCGACGAGCAGTACTTC. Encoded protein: CASSFGGGTDEQYF.

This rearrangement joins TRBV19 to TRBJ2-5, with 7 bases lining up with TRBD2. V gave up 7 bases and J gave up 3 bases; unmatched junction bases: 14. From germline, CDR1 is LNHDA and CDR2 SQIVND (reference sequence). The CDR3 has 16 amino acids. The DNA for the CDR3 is TGTGCCAGTACCATAAAGCGGGGCCCACCCAAAGAGACCCAGTACTTC. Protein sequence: CASTIKRGPPKETQYF.

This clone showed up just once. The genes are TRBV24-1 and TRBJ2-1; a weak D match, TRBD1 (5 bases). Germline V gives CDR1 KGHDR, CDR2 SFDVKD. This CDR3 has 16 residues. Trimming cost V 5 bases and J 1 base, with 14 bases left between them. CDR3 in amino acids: CATSGPDTRSYNEQFF. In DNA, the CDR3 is TGTGCCACCAGTGGTCCGGACACCCGGTCCTACAATGAGCAGTTCTTC.

The CDR3: CASSSSGAANEQFF. CDR3 DNA: TGTGCCAGCAGCTCGAGCGGAGCAGCGAATGAGCAGTTCTTC. V and J are TRBV3-1 (or the pseudogene TRBV3-2) and TRBJ2-1; maybe TRBD2 (5 bases). The V and J ends lost 5 bases and 7 bases respectively, with 15 bases between them. This CDR3 has 14 amino acids. From germline, CDR1 is LGHDT and CDR2 YNNKEL (reference sequence).

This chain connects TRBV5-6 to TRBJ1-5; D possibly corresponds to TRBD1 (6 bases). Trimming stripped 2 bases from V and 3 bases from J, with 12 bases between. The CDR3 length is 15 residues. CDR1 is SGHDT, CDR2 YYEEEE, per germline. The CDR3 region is CASSFRTASNQPQHF. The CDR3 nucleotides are TGTGCCAGCAGCTTCAGGACAGCATCCAATCAGCCCCAGCATTTT.

For the CDR3, the DNA is TGTGCCAGCAGCCTCCTTGGACAGACTCAAGAGACCCAGTACTTC. This encodes CASSLLGQTQETQYF. This rearrangement joins TRBV11-2 to TRBJ2-5; D perhaps matches TRBD1 (6 bases). Looked up from germline, CDR1 is SGHAT and CDR2 is FQNNGV. The length of the CDR3 is 15 residues. V was trimmed by 5 bases and J by 2 bases, leaving 15 bases between them.

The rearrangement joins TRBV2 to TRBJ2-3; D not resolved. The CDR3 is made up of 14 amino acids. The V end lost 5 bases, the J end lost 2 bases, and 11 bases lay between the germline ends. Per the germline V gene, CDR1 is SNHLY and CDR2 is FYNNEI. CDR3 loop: CASSRVDTTDTQYF. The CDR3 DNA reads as TGTGCCAGCAGTCGGGTTGACACCACAGATACGCAGTATTTT.

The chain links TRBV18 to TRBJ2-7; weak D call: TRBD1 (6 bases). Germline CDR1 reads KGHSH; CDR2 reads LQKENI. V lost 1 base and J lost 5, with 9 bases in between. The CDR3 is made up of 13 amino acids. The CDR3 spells CASSPHRDDEQYF. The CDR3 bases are TGTGCCAGCTCACCACACAGGGATGACGAGCAGTACTTC.

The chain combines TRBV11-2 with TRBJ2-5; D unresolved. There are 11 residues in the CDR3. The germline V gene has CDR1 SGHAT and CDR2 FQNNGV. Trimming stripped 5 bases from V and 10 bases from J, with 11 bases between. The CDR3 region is CASSAVRIQYF. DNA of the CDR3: TGTGCCAGCAGCGCTGTCCGGATCCAGTACTTC.

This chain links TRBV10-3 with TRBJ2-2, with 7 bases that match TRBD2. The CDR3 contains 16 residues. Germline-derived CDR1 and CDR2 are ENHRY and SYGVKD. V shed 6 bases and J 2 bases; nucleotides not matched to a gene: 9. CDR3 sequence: CAIRQSLAENTGELFF. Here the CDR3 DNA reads TGTGCCATCAGACAATCCCTAGCGGAAAACACCGGGGAGCTGTTTTTT.

The CDR3 loop reads CSVEGAGWNTGELFF. In DNA, the CDR3 is TGCAGCGTTGAGGGGGCAGGTTGGAACACCGGGGAGCTGTTTTTT. This chain links TRBV29-1 with TRBJ2-2; D is possibly TRBD1 (6 bases). There are 15 residues in the CDR3. Germline CDR1 is SQVTM and CDR2 is ANQGSEA. V was clipped by 3 bases and J by 1 base, with 12 bases between them.

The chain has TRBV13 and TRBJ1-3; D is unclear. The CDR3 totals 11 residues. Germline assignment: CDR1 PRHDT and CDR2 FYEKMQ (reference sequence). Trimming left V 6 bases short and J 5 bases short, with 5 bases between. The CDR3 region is CASSLRNTIYF. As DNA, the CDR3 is TGTGCCAGCAGTCTGCGAAACACCATATATTTT.

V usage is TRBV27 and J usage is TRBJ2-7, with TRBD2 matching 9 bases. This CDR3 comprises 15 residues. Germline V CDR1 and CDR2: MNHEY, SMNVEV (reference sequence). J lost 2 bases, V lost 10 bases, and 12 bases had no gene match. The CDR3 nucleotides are TGTGCCACCCACGGACGCGGGAGGGGGGCCTACGAGCAGTACTTC. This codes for CATHGRGRGAYEQYF.

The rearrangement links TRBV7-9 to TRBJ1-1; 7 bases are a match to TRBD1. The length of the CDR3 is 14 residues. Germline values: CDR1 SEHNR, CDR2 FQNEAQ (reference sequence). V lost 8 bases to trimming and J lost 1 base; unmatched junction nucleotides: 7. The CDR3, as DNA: TGTGCCAGCTCTCAGGGGGAGCGGAACACTGAAGCTTTCTTT. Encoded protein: CASSQGERNTEAFF. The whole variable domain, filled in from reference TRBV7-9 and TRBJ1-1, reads DTGVSQNPRHKITKRGQNVTFRCDPISEHNRLYWYRQTLGQGPEFLTYFQNEAQLEKSRLLSDRFSAERPKGSFSTLEIQRTEQGDSAMYLCASSQGERNTEAFFGQGTRLTVV.

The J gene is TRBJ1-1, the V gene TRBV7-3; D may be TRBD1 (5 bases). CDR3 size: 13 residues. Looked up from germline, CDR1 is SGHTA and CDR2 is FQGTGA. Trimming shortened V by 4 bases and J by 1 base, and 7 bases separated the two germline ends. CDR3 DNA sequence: TGTGCCAGCAGCTCCCAGGGGAACACTGAAGCTTTCTTT. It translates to CASSSQGNTEAFF.

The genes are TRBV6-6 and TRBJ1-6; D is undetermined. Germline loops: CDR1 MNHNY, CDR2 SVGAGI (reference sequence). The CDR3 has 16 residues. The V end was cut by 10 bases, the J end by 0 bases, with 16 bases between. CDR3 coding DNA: TGTGCCACACACCATTGGGCCTTCTCCTATAATTCACCCCTCCACTTT. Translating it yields CATHHWAFSYNSPLHF.